This is a list of T cell receptor beta chains from one sample in a study of T cells in Graves' hyperthyroidism and ophthalmopathy. TCRdb reanalysed the multiplex PCR reads using MiXCR and keeps one entry per CDR3 protein. The repertoire holds 800,000 or so distinct CDR3 sequences, with 38% as singletons. Sequenced input: blood. Receptors originate from a man aged 18 to 30 with Graves' hyperthyroidism. The CDR3 runs from the conserved cysteine through the conserved F or W. Each record gives: D gene, J gene, clone size, V gene, CDR3 DNA, CDR3 protein. A D gene is named only where the DNA matches it firmly. The size of a clone is reported for some rows only, either as once, few or many, or as a class for expanded clones.

>.|TRBJ1-1|.|TRBV2
TGTGCCAGCAGTGAAGGGGGGCAAGGTGAAGCTTTCTTT
CASSEGGQGEAFF
>.|TRBJ2-2|few|TRBV12-3/TRBV12-4
TGTGCCAGCAGCCCCCGGTATGAGGGGGAGCTGTTTTTT
CASSPRYEGELFF
>.|TRBJ1-1|many|TRBV19
TGTGCCAGTACCCAACAGCGGAACACTGAAGCTTTCTTT
CASTQQRNTEAFF
>.|TRBJ1-1|.|TRBV7-2
TGTGCCAGCAGCTTAGAATACCTCTACACTGAAGCTTTCTTT
CASSLEYLYTEAFF
>TRBD1|TRBJ1-6|many|TRBV7-9
TGTGCCAGCAGCTCCGGGACAGCTTATCTCAATTCACCCCTCCACTTT
CASSSGTAYLNSPLHF
>.|TRBJ2-5|.|TRBV12-3/TRBV12-4
TGTGCCAGCAGTCCCACGATTCAACAAGAGACCCAGTACTTC
CASSPTIQQETQYF
>TRBD2|TRBJ2-5|.|TRBV20-1
TGCAGTGCCGGGACTAGACACGCTCTGGGGACCCAGTACTTC
CSAGTRHALGTQYF
>.|TRBJ2-5|.|TRBV5-1
TGCGCCAGCAGCTTGGAAGGGGGGGGTGAAGAGACCCAGTACTTC
CASSLEGGGEETQYF
>.|TRBJ2-7|many|TRBV19
TGTGCCAGTGGGGACCTAAACTACGAGCAGTACTTC
CASGDLNYEQYF
>TRBD1|TRBJ1-6|.|TRBV25-1
TGTGCCAGCGTCGGACAGGACCATTCACCCCTCCACTTT
CASVGQDHSPLHF
>.|TRBJ2-5|many|TRBV10-3
TGTGCCATCAGTGAGGGGGTACAGGTCCAAGAGACCCAGTACTTC
CAISEGVQVQETQYF
>TRBD1|TRBJ1-6|few|TRBV5-5
TGCGCCAGCAGCGATTCCGGGACAGGGGGCGGAGGTTCACCCCTCCACTTT
CASSDSGTGGGGSPLHF
>.|TRBJ2-5|once|TRBV29-1
TGCAGCTTAGTGGCCAGACCAGAGACCCAGTACTTC
CSLVARPETQYF